The 29 T cell receptor beta chains given below trace back to one sample, sequenced in a study of identical twins. TCRdb re-called the 5' RACE reads through MiXCR, storing one row per CDR3 protein. The repertoire holds approximately 190,000 distinct CDR3 sequences, with approximately 15% as singletons. Separately, the same data were catalogued under a study of T cells expressing NK-cell markers.

Material for sequencing was CD8+ T cells sorted from blood. Receptor source: a young woman in good health.

This chain uses TRBV27 with TRBJ2-7; TRBD2 agrees at 7 bases. The CDR3 length is 16 residues. Germline CDR1 and CDR2: MNHEY and SMNVEV (reference sequence). Trimming took 3 bases from V and 0 from J; bases not matched to a gene: 8. The chain's CDR3 is CASSFLLPGGSYEQYF. The CDR3 DNA reads TGTGCCAGCAGTTTCCTCCTGCCGGGGGGCTCCTACGAGCAGTACTTC.

This clonotype was counted only a few times. The CDR3 DNA reads TGTGCCAGCAGTTCGGCCGGGACAGGGGAAGAGACCCAGTACTTC. Its protein product is CASSSAGTGEETQYF. The chain combines TRBV12-3 or TRBV12-4 with TRBJ2-5, with 10 bases identical to TRBD1. V dropped 4 bases and J dropped 3; count of bases not matched to a gene: 5. The CDR3 consists of 15 residues.

The V gene is TRBV6-2 or TRBV6-3, the J gene TRBJ2-1; 7 nucleotides agree with TRBD2. The V gene's germline CDR1 is MNHEY and CDR2 SVGEGT. V lost 5 bases and J lost 10; bases outside the gene matches: 8. The CDR3 is 13 amino acids. The CDR3 DNA reads as TGTGCCAGCAGTCCGACTAGCCAGACAGAGCAGTTCTTC. Residues: CASSPTSQTEQFF.

The CDR3 DNA sequence: TGCAGCGTTACGGAAACAGGGGACGGAGAGCAGTTCTTC. Protein: CSVTETGDGEQFF. V is TRBV29-1 and J is TRBJ2-1; 7 bases match TRBD1. This CDR3 is 13 amino acids long. Germline values: CDR1 SQVTM, CDR2 ANQGSEA. Germline trimming cut 5 bases from V and 10 bases from J; bases unmatched to any gene: 11.

This sequence joins TRBV14 and TRBJ2-7; 11 bases align to TRBD2. J was trimmed by 4 bases and V by 0 bases; bases with no gene match: 2. This CDR3 is built from 15 residues. Germline CDR1 SGHDN, CDR2 FVKESK. CDR3 in amino acids: CASSQDTSGGYEQYF. The CDR3 DNA is TGTGCCAGCAGCCAAGATACTAGCGGGGGTTACGAGCAGTACTTC.

The genes are TRBV13 and TRBJ1-5; 10 bases map to TRBD1. The germline gives CDR1 PRHDT, CDR2 FYEKMQ (reference sequence). Trimming cost V 5 bases and J 4 bases; bases outside gene matches: 5. This CDR3 has 15 residues. DNA of the CDR3: TGTGCCAGCAGCGCCCGGACAGGGGGAAATCAGCCCCAGCATTTT. Protein sequence: CASSARTGGNQPQHF.

J is TRBJ2-7 and V is TRBV6-1; D possibly uses TRBD1 or TRBD2 (6 bases each). V dropped 1 base and J dropped 7 bases, with 17 bases sitting between them. This CDR3 is 15 amino acids long. Per germline, CDR1 MNHNS and CDR2 SASEGT. The CDR3 coding sequence is TGTGCCAGCAGTGAAGAGTTGGGGGCTGCGGGGGAGCAGTACTTC. Amino acid sequence: CASSEELGAAGEQYF.

This clonotype was seen a few times. This chain connects TRBV12-3 or TRBV12-4 to TRBJ1-2; D is perhaps TRBD1 (6 bases). Trimming took off 6 bases at V and 4 bases at J, with 12 bases between the two ends. The CDR3 is made up of 13 amino acids. CDR3 loop: CASSQDSLYGYTF. CDR3 DNA: TGTGCCAGCAGCCAGGACAGCCTCTATGGCTACACCTTC.

The rearrangement joins TRBV5-1 to TRBJ2-2, with D possibly TRBD1 on 6 matching bases. The germline V and J ends were trimmed by 4 bases and 7 bases, with 11 bases remaining between them. The CDR3 spans 13 residues. Germline-derived CDR1 and CDR2 are SGHRS and YFSETQ. The CDR3 bases are TGCGCCAGCAGCCTGAGGGGGTTCGGGGAGCTGTTTTTT. Residues: CASSLRGFGELFF.

This clonotype was seen more than once but under ten times. The V gene is TRBV20-1, the J gene TRBJ2-7; 7 bases are a match to TRBD2. V lost 5 bases to trimming and J lost 2 bases; unmatched junction nucleotides: 18. Germline CDR1 reads DFQATT; CDR2 reads SNEGSKA (reference sequence). There are 17 residues in the CDR3. The CDR3 reads CSAAITGEGRVAYEQYF. In nucleotides, the CDR3 is TGCAGTGCTGCTATCACCGGGGAGGGCAGGGTTGCCTACGAGCAGTACTTC.

V gene TRBV4-1 combines with J gene TRBJ2-3; D may be TRBD2 (7 bases). Between the trimmed V and J ends, which lost 0 bases and 0 bases, there was a span of 13 bases. The CDR3 totals 17 residues. Germline V gene sequence: CDR1 MGHRA, CDR2 YSYEKL. CDR3 loop: CASSQEGGGMSTDTQYF. The CDR3 DNA reads as TGCGCCAGCAGCCAAGAGGGAGGGGGAATGAGCACAGATACGCAGTATTTT.

This clonotype was found a few times. V and J are TRBV6-2 or TRBV6-3 and TRBJ2-1; 11 bases line up with TRBD1. The J segment lost 6 bases and the V segment lost 6 bases, leaving 10 bases of the junction unmatched. Germline CDR1 and CDR2: MNHEY and SVGEGT. The CDR3 runs to 16 residues. The CDR3 DNA reads as TGTGCCAGCAGCGACCGCCGGACAGGGGGCTCCAATGAGCAGTTCTTC. As protein: CASSDRRTGGSNEQFF.

The rearrangement links TRBV12-3 or TRBV12-4 to TRBJ2-2; D not resolved. Between the trimmed V and J ends, which lost 7 bases and 4 bases, there was a span of 7 bases. The CDR3 sequence is 12 residues long. The CDR3 coding sequence is TGTGCCAGCAAAGACCCCACCGGGGAGCTGTTTTTT. Translated: CASKDPTGELFF.

Only a few counts were recorded for this clonotype. The chain joins TRBV7-9 to TRBJ1-1, with D uncertain. Trimming stripped 1 base from V and 2 bases from J, with 5 bases between. The CDR3 length is 13 residues. The germline V gene has CDR1 SEHNR and CDR2 FQNEAQ (reference sequence). CDR3 in DNA: TGTGCCAGCAGCTTAGGGGATAACACTGAAGCTTTCTTT. This codes for CASSLGDNTEAFF.

This clonotype was seen a few times. The rearrangement uses TRBV4-2 and TRBJ2-4; possible D gene TRBD2, 6 bases. V dropped 4 bases and J dropped 4 bases, with 17 bases sitting between them. Germline V gene sequence: CDR1 LGHNA, CDR2 YNFKEQ. This CDR3 spans 16 amino acids. CDR3 in DNA: TGTGCCAGCAGCCTTCCACGGGGCGGGGCTAAAAACATTCAGTACTTC. This translates into CASSLPRGGAKNIQYF.

This clonotype was counted between two and nine times. This sequence joins TRBV12-3 or TRBV12-4 and TRBJ1-1, with D possibly being TRBD1 (5 bases). V gave up 4 bases and J gave up 4 bases, with 13 bases separating them. This CDR3 region has 14 residues. In DNA form, the CDR3 reads TGTGCCAGCAGTTCACAGGAGGTGGGCACTGAAGCTTTCTTT. Encoded protein: CASSSQEVGTEAFF.

This clonotype appeared a few times. The V and J genes are TRBV5-6 and TRBJ2-3; 11 bases map to TRBD1. V was clipped by 3 bases and J by 5 bases; unmatched bases: 2. There are 14 residues in the CDR3. CDR1 is SGHDT, CDR2 YYEEEE, per germline. The CDR3 region has the DNA TGTGCCAGCAGCTACGGGACAGGGGGAGATACGCAGTATTTT. Protein sequence: CASSYGTGGDTQYF.

The chain carries TRBV27 and TRBJ2-2; D tentatively fits TRBD1 or TRBD2 (5 bases each). Germline values: CDR1 MNHEY, CDR2 SMNVEV (reference sequence). CDR3 length: 16 amino acids. V lost 5 bases to trimming and J lost 1 base, with 14 bases between them. CDR3 sequence (DNA): TGTGCCAGCAGTGGACCCGGGACGGGGAACACCGGGGAGCTGTTTTTT. Protein: CASSGPGTGNTGELFF.

The chain recombines TRBV2 with TRBJ2-7; the match to TRBD2 covers 7 bases. The V gene's germline CDR1 is SNHLY and CDR2 FYNNEI. The CDR3 is 14 residues long. J gave up 1 base and V 4 bases, and 4 bases lay outside the gene matches. The CDR3 is CASSASGASYEQYF. The CDR3 nucleotides read TGTGCCAGCAGTGCGAGCGGGGCGTCCTACGAGCAGTACTTC. Based on the CDR3 plus reference TRBV2 and TRBJ2-7, the full variable domain is EPEVTQTPSHQVTQMGQEVILRCVPISNHLYFYWYRQILGQKVEFLVSFYNNEISEKSEIFDDQFSVERPDGSNFTLKIRSTKLEDSAMYFCASSASGASYEQYFGPGTRLTVT.

This clonotype showed up just a few times. This rearrangement joins TRBV29-1 to TRBJ1-1, with D unclear. CDR1 is SQVTM, CDR2 ANQGSEA, per germline. The germline V and J ends were trimmed by 8 bases and 7 bases, with 11 bases remaining between them. The length of the CDR3 is 10 residues. The CDR3 loop is CSFTGNEAFF. The CDR3 DNA sequence: TGCAGCTTCACCGGGAATGAAGCTTTCTTT. The variable domain in full, completed from reference TRBV29-1 and TRBJ1-1, reads SAVISQKPSRDICQRGTSLTIQCQVDSQVTMMFWYRQQPGQSLTLIATANQGSEATYESGFVIDKFPISRPNLTFSTLTVSNMSPEDSSIYLCSFTGNEAFFGQGTRLTVV.

The table lists this clonotype with many counts. The V and J genes are TRBV7-9 and TRBJ2-7; D could derive from TRBD1 or TRBD2 (6 bases each). Germline-derived CDR1 and CDR2 are SEHNR and FQNEAQ (reference sequence). Trimming took 2 bases from V and 7 from J, leaving 15 bases between them. The CDR3 totals 14 residues. This CDR3 is CASSLSDRGLEQYF. The CDR3 DNA sequence: TGTGCCAGCAGCTTAAGCGATCGGGGGCTTGAGCAGTACTTC.

The CDR3 DNA is TGTGCCAGCAGTGAACGGGGGTTAGGAGATGAGCAGTTCTTC. Translating gives CASSERGLGDEQFF. The chain employs TRBV2 and TRBJ2-1, with D perhaps matching TRBD2 (6 bases). The CDR3 consists of 14 residues. CDR1 and CDR2 from the germline V gene are SNHLY and FYNNEI. Trimming stripped 2 bases from V and 8 bases from J, with 13 bases between.

This clonotype was picked up a small number of times. The genes are TRBV29-1 and TRBJ1-2; 10 bases line up with TRBD1. The V segment lost 5 bases and the J segment 8 bases; nucleotides outside the gene matches: 8. CDR1 is SQVTM and CDR2 is ANQGSEA in the germline V gene. The CDR3 length is 13 residues. In DNA form, the CDR3 reads TGCAGCGTTCCCCGACAGGGGGCGGAGGGCTACACCTTC. It translates to CSVPRQGAEGYTF.

This clonotype was recorded at least ten times. The chain employs TRBV12-3 or TRBV12-4 and TRBJ1-5; no definite D call. The CDR3 consists of 13 residues. V dropped 7 bases and J dropped 0 bases, with 7 bases sitting between them. This chain's CDR3 is CASTEYSNQPQHF. The CDR3 DNA is TGTGCCAGCACTGAATATAGCAATCAGCCCCAGCATTTT.

This clonotype was detected many times. This chain links TRBV29-1 with TRBJ2-1; D unclear. This CDR3 has 16 amino acids. Trimming cost V 3 bases and J 4 bases, with 19 bases left between them. Germline loops: CDR1 SQVTM, CDR2 ANQGSEA. In DNA, the CDR3 is TGCAGCGTTGATGGGTTTAGAGGAAGCGATTACAATGAGCAGTTCTTC. It is translated as CSVDGFRGSDYNEQFF.

The chain joins TRBV6-5 to TRBJ2-3, with D possibly TRBD1 on 5 matching bases. Germline assignment: CDR1 MNHEY and CDR2 SVGAGI. The V gene lost 4 bases and the J gene lost 5 bases, with 16 bases spanning the gap. This CDR3 has 15 amino acids. The CDR3 DNA reads TGTGCCAGCAGTTCCATTATGGGGCCCCGAGATACGCAGTATTTT. Translated: CASSSIMGPRDTQYF.

This chain connects TRBV29-1 to TRBJ1-2; D is unresolved. V lost 5 bases and J lost 4, with 8 bases in between. This CDR3 is built from 11 residues. CDR1 and CDR2 from the germline V gene are SQVTM and ANQGSEA. CDR3 loop: CSVREGYGYTF. The CDR3 nucleotides read TGCAGCGTTCGGGAGGGCTATGGCTACACCTTC.

This clonotype was found many times. V usage is TRBV7-9 and J usage is TRBJ1-3, with TRBD1 matching over 7 bases. Germline assignment: CDR1 SEHNR and CDR2 FQNEAQ (reference sequence). CDR3 length equals 14 residues. The V gene end was trimmed by 3 bases and the J gene end by 4 bases; junction bases not matched to a gene: 3. As DNA, the CDR3 is TGTGCCAGCAGCTTGGGACAGCAAGGAAACACCATATATTTT. It is translated as CASSLGQQGNTIYF.

This sequence joins TRBV5-5 and TRBJ1-2; TRBD1 agrees at 8 bases. The CDR3 has 16 amino acids. The germline V gene encodes CDR1 SGHKS and CDR2 YYEKEE (reference sequence). The junction had 6 bases not matched to a gene; V was cut back by 0 bases and J by 2 bases. As DNA, the CDR3 is TGTGCCAGCAGCTTGGCCGGGACAGGCACCAACTATGGCTACACCTTC. It specifies CASSLAGTGTNYGYTF. The complete variable domain, with remaining parts taken from reference TRBV5-5 and TRBJ1-2, reads DAGVTQSPTHLIKTRGQQVTLRCSPISGHKSVSWYQQVLGQGPQFIFQYYEKEERGRGNFPDRFSARQFPNYSSELNVNALLLGDSALYLCASSLAGTGTNYGYTFGSGTRLTVV.